The clone carrying this T cell receptor beta chain was recorded once. This record comes from a study of blood T cell repertoires in COVID-19. At the level of the study: The United States, Italy and Spain were the sources of the acute and convalescent COVID-19 samples.

Original processing notes: Estimation of nucleated cell counts was performed using reference gene primer amplification. TCRdb's table, derived via immunoSEQ multiplex PCR, lists solely in-frame clones and lacks some. V and J calls and clone size are as listed in that table; D and trimming were resolved from the DNA. The sample yields hundreds of thousands of clones, 90% seen once. Resolution of symptoms, clearance, or two negative PCRs was present in recovered Cohort 3 donors. There are 13 residues in the CDR3. CDR1 and CDR2 (germline): SGHAT, FQNNGV. The ends lost 2 bases at V and 5 bases at J; junction bases unmatched: 3.

The sample comprised PBMCs or T cells enriched from blood (not recorded which). This chain joins TRBV11-2 and TRBJ2-7; 7 nucleotides line up with TRBD1. The origin of this receptor is a man in his sixties who had recovered from COVID-19. The CDR3 loop is CASSLTGQHEQYF. As DNA, the CDR3 is TGTGCCAGCAGCTTAACGGGACAGCACGAGCAGTACTTC.